This T cell receptor beta chain is drawn from a study of blood T cell repertoires in COVID-19 (dated by TCRdb to about 2020). For context, the study as a whole: Samples covering the acute and convalescent phases of COVID-19 were provided by collaborators in the United States, Italy and Spain. Samples were obtained from the ongoing ImmuneRACE study (first 160 participants) and from 1,000 to 1,500 subjects provided by 6 global collaborators. Where available, HLA class I and class II types were obtained from metadata supplied by the sample provider rather than from assay-based typing. The material from the prospective study consisted of cDNA or gDNA derived from T cells, B-cell-depleted T cells, or PBMCs. Sample metadata almost always included a de-identified subject ID, COVID-19 status, age in years and sex. The repertoires were made available in a free public database intended to serve as a resource for research on the immune response to SARS-CoV-2. Deeply sampled blood TCRbeta repertoires from subjects exposed to, actively infected with, or recovered from COVID-19 were included in the dataset. The paper as a whole reports these results and caveats: The quantity of clinical and demographic metadata differed by source and by participant and was supplied without curation.

The collaborating institutions used their own protocols to collect whole blood in K2EDTA tubes. For TCRbeta analysis, collaborators shipped samples in one of three forms: frozen whole blood, isolated PBMCs, or DNA extracted from either of those sample types. Concerning this clone itself: The specificity of this receptor is unknown. No qualities accompany the bases; no much larger clone lies one base away.

Germline trimming: 3 bases from V, 3 bases from J; junction bases outside gene matches: 4. Counted from cysteine to phenylalanine, this CDR3 has 17 amino acids. The entry retains the CDR3 DNA only, 51 bases that are in frame from base 1. For CDR1 and CDR2, the germline V gene (reference sequence) lists LGHDT and YNNKEL. The immunoSEQ Assay, a bias-controlled multiplex PCR, was used to amplify TCRbeta CDR3 regions from genomic DNA. As for the authors' bioinformatics: Nucleated cell counts per sample were estimated from amplification of reference gene primers within the assay. To quantify the absolute abundance of each unique TCRbeta CDR3 rearrangement, sequence reads were collapsed and filtered. For each sample, productive Simpson clonality was calculated by taking the square root of Simpson's diversity index across productive rearrangements. What TCRdb holds here is the immuneACCESS table cut down to in-frame rearrangements. Part of the clones is not present; checked against another copy, under half of the missing clones reflect an unresolved V gene, and the others are unexplained. D and trimming were read from the DNA, whereas the V and J calls and clone size are those reported in that table. The sample yields 120,000 or so clones; around 87% were counted once. Of the sample, roughly 3.6% falls within the top ten clones.

Material: peripheral blood. The V gene is TRBV3-1 (or the pseudogene TRBV3-2) and the J gene is TRBJ2-6; the central 11 bases match TRBD1. The receptor was isolated from a woman aged 55-70 years with acute or convalescent COVID-19. The base sequence is TGTGCCAGCAGCCAGGGGACAGGGGGGTTTGGGGCCAACGTCCTGACTTTC. It translates as CASSQGTGGFGANVLTF.